This T cell receptor (beta chain) is from a study of cytomegalovirus exposure and HLA in healthy donors. Of note for this clone: The antigen is undetermined.

PCR employed 60 Vbeta and 13 Jbeta primers. Clones were sequenced by immunoSEQ multiplex PCR, and TCRdb holds only the in-frame ones, with some missing. The repertoire has about 130,000 clones, under 90% of them found once; the top ten carry 3% to 4%. V lost 0 bases and J lost 4, with 9 bases in between. The CDR3 extends over 14 amino acids. Per the germline V gene, CDR1 is LGHNA and CDR2 is YNFKEQ. Study-wide findings and caveats: Rarity characterized most TCR sequences, yet some public TCRs appeared in many donors. In a later analysis, DRB1 alleles had the most associated TCRs; HLA-C alleles the fewest. Productive status was seen about 90% or about 30% of the time for most TCR beta V segments in an earlier analysis. Sequencing artifact likely explains a cluster of highly shared sequence variants.

Sequencing was carried out using PBMCs. V usage is TRBV4-2 and J usage is TRBJ1-1; D is perhaps TRBD1 (5 bases). This receptor was obtained from a woman in her forties in good health and CMV-seronegative. The CDR3 DNA reads TGTGCCAGCAGCCAAGATACCGGGGGCACTGAAGCTTTCTTT. Translation: CASSQDTGGTEAFF.